In this sample, the clone carrying this T cell receptor (beta chain) turned up once. Its antigen remains unidentified. These data are taken from a study of cytomegalovirus exposure and HLA in healthy donors. Study-level background: As released early, the data held around 80 million unique TCRs from HLA-typed donors. Findings of the study overall: Productive rates of about 87% or about 30% were seen for most TCR beta V segments in an earlier analysis. The number of N-insertions in an Asian-associated ancestry cluster was reportedly below the roughly 660-donor mean in a later analysis.

Though probably carrying unrecorded immune exposures, donors were nominally healthy at sampling. The germline V and J ends were trimmed by 5 bases and 7 bases, with 23 bases remaining between them. The CDR3 spans 17 residues. Per germline, CDR1 MNHEY and CDR2 SMNVEV (reference sequence). Amplification used 60 Vbeta primers and 13 Jbeta primers. The assay was immunoSEQ multiplex PCR, and TCRdb's table has in-frame clones only and misses some. The profile covers approximately 160,000 clones, with more than 65% appearing a single time and 1% to 1.5% taken by the ten largest. The sequenced material came from PBMCs. The TCR comes from a man aged 45-60 years in good health and CMV-seropositive. The genes are TRBV27 and TRBJ2-2, with D possibly being TRBD1 (6 bases). CDR3 in amino acids: CASSIRTAVTTHGELFF. The CDR3 DNA follows: TGTGCCAGCAGTATCCGGACAGCCGTCACCACCCACGGGGAGCTGTTTTTT.